The present T cell receptor beta chain was sequenced within a study of blood T cell repertoires in COVID-19. Study-level background: Acute and convalescent COVID-19 specimens originated in the United States, Italy and Spain. T cells, B-cell-depleted T cells, or PBMCs supplied cDNA or gDNA.

In the authors' methods: Using reference gene primer amplification, nucleated cell counts were estimated. Sequencing was performed with immunoSEQ multiplex PCR; in TCRdb, only in-frame clones are kept and a portion is missing. V and J calls and clone size are as listed in that table; D and trimming were resolved from the DNA. The profile shows approximately 30,000 clones, around 90% of them singletons. This clone was counted only a few times. The CDR3 is made up of 16 amino acids. The V and J ends lost 4 bases and 2 bases, in that order; junction bases with no gene match: 3. The germline V gene has CDR1 SGHRS and CDR2 YFSETQ.

Material for sequencing was peripheral blood. The gene calls are TRBV5-1 and TRBJ2-5; 15 positions match TRBD2. This TCR was recovered from a woman in her thirties or forties with active or convalescent COVID-19. The CDR3 loop reads CASSVGLAGGQETQYF. DNA for the CDR3: TGCGCCAGCAGCGTGGGACTAGCGGGGGGTCAAGAGACCCAGTACTTC.